This T cell receptor (beta chain) is drawn from a study of Graves' ophthalmopathy and Graves' hyperthyroidism. Study-wide results and limits: Most thyroid-expanded clonotypes exceeding 0.001 frequency were also found in blood. A model built from 13 signatures distinguished ophthalmopathy from stable hyperthyroidism with 85% to 90% sensitivity and around 78% specificity.

Trimming removed 0 bases from V and 5 bases from J; junction bases left unmatched: 3. This CDR3 contains 14 residues. Diagnoses were established from clinical symptoms, serum thyroxine, TRAb, thyroid ultrasound and orbital computed tomography. On this clonotype itself: Its antigen is still unknown.

Researchers took RNA transcripts and amplified TCR beta CDR3 regions from them. The first-round RT-PCR employed HTBI primers together with the Qiagen OneStep RT-PCR kit. A multiplex PCR was then performed as the second round. TCRdb reprocessed the multiplex PCR reads via MiXCR and lists one record per CDR3 protein. There are 200,000 to 250,000 distinct CDR3 sequences in the sample; about 47% occur only once, and roughly 50% lies in the top ten. The source is an adult man with Graves' ophthalmopathy. The sequencing input was peripheral blood. The chain links TRBV12-3 or TRBV12-4 to TRBJ2-5; 7 bases agree with TRBD1. As DNA, the CDR3 is TGTGCCAGCAGTTTAGCTGGGACAGATGAGACCCAGTACTTC. Protein product: CASSLAGTDETQYF.